The 7 T cell receptor beta chains given below trace back to one sample, sequenced in a study of T-cell reconstitution after alpha-beta-depleted transplantation in children. Unique molecular identifiers were incorporated during preparation of the TCRbeta library. TCRdb used MiXCR to reprocess the PCR reads, holding one entry per CDR3 protein. The sample contains a few hundred thousand distinct CDR3 sequences, over 20% of which appear only once. Specimen: PBMCs from the stem cell graft donor, collected from the stem cell graft. The receptors were gathered from a human donor who donated a stem cell graft to a child with acute myeloid leukemia.

In this sample, this clonotype turned up a few times. The genes are TRBV20-1 and TRBJ1-1; D unresolved. The ends were cut back, 2 bases at V and 1 base at J, with 8 bases in the middle. CDR3 size: 13 residues. Per the germline V gene, CDR1 is DFQATT and CDR2 is SNEGSKA (reference sequence). The CDR3 sequence is CSARPWGNTEAFF. The CDR3 DNA sequence: TGCAGTGCTAGACCCTGGGGGAACACTGAAGCTTTCTTT.

This chain links TRBV19 with TRBJ2-7; TRBD1 aligns across 7 bases. The CDR3 totals 13 residues. Germline V gives CDR1 LNHDA, CDR2 SQIVND (reference sequence). Germline trimming cut 6 bases from V and 5 bases from J; bases unmatched to any gene: 7. The CDR3: CASSPTGEHEQYF. The DNA for the CDR3 is TGTGCCAGTAGCCCAACAGGGGAACACGAGCAGTACTTC.

In this sample, this clonotype turned up once. An end of the junction differs from the germline gene, which may be a read error. V gene TRBV4-2 combines with J gene TRBJ2-5; D call uncertain. This CDR3 has 11 residues. CDR1 and CDR2 from the germline V gene are LGHNA and YNFKEQ. The CDR3 sequence: CTSSQGETQYF. CDR3 bases: TGTACCAGCAGCCAAGGGGAGACCCAGTACTTC.

J is TRBJ2-5 and V is TRBV7-2, with 7 bases that match TRBD1. V was pared by 2 bases and J by 5 bases, with 11 bases of the junction left unmatched. The CDR3 has 16 amino acids. Germline V CDR1 and CDR2: SGHTA, FQGNSA. The DNA for the CDR3 is TGTGCCAGCAGCTTAAGAGCGACAGGGTTAGAGGAGACCCAGTACTTC. It specifies CASSLRATGLEETQYF.

The J gene is TRBJ2-7, the V gene TRBV4-1; 9 nucleotides match TRBD1. Germline V CDR1 and CDR2: MGHRA, YSYEKL. With V trimmed by 6 bases and J by 6 bases, 12 bases remained unmatched. This CDR3 has 15 amino acids. CDR3 region: CASRSTGTGHPEQYF. CDR3 coding DNA: TGCGCCAGCAGATCAACCGGGACAGGGCACCCCGAGCAGTACTTC.

This clonotype was detected only a few times. V gene TRBV7-7 combines with J gene TRBJ2-7; 8 bases are a match to TRBD2. The V segment lost 4 bases and the J segment 3 bases; nucleotides outside the gene matches: 5. Germline CDR1 is SSHAT and CDR2 is FNYEAQ (reference sequence). This CDR3 contains 14 residues. The CDR3 spells CASSSGGEGYEQYF. In nucleotides, the CDR3 is TGTGCCAGCAGCTCGGGGGGGGAGGGCTACGAGCAGTACTTC.

This clonotype was seen more than once but under ten times. This chain connects TRBV24-1 to TRBJ2-5; 9 bases are a match to TRBD1. The CDR3 runs to 18 residues. With 5 bases clipped from V and 1 base from J, the junction kept 13 bases outside the gene matches. Germline assignment: CDR1 KGHDR and CDR2 SFDVKD. The CDR3 nucleotides are TGTGCCACCAGTGGGATACAGGGGGCGGGGTCAGCCCAAGAGACCCAGTACTTC. Translating it yields CATSGIQGAGSAQETQYF.